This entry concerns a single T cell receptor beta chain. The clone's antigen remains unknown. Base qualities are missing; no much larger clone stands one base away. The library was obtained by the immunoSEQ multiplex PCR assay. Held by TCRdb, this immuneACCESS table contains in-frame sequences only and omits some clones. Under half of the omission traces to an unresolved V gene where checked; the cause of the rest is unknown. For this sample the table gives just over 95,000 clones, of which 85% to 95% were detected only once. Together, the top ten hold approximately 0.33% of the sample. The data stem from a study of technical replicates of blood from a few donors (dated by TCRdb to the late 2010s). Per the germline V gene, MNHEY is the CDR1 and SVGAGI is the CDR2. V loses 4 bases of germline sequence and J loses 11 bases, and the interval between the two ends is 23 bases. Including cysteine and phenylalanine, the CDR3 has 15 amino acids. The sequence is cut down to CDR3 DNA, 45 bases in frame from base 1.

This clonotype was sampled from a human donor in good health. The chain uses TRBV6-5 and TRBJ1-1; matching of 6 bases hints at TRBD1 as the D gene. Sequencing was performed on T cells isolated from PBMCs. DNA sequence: TGTGCCAGCAGTTTTAGTCAGGGGCCGCTTAGTTGGGCTTTCTTT. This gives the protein CASSFSQGPLSWAFF.